One T cell receptor (beta chain) is described in this entry. Its antigen is not identified. These data originate in a study of T cell responses to AZD1222 COVID-19 vaccine. Study-wide points: No repertoire was sampled before or during the peak T cell response, only after it. Spike-specific TCR breadth and depth rose after two AZD1222 doses.

Profiled with immunoSEQ multiplex PCR; TCRdb holds only in-frame clones, not every one. The table records about 120,000 clones, roughly 88% of them present only once. The sample consisted of peripheral blood, taken on day 0 of MenACWY control vaccination. The clonotype comes from an adult in good health.

For the CDR3, the DNA is TGCGCCAGCAGCTACCCCGGGACCCACCCAGACTATGGCTACACCTTC. This codes for CASSYPGTHPDYGYTF. The chain links TRBV5-1 to TRBJ1-2; a possible D gene is TRBD1 (5 bases). CDR1 SGHRS and CDR2 YFSETQ come from the germline V gene. The length of the CDR3 is 16 residues. Trimming took 3 bases from V and 3 from J, leaving 18 bases between them.